These 3 T cell receptor beta chains originate from one sample sequenced in a study of blood T cell repertoires in COVID-19. Sequenced by immunoSEQ multiplex PCR; TCRdb stores in-frame clones only, minus some. The sample has 50,000 to 60,000 clones; over 80% are singletons. Sample: peripheral blood. The receptors here all came from a man in his forties with COVID-19, enrolled during active disease.

The V gene is TRBV28, the J gene TRBJ1-4, with D possibly matching TRBD1 (5 bases). The length of the CDR3 is 16 residues. V shed 3 bases and J shed 0 bases, with 11 bases lying between them. The V gene's germline CDR1 is MDHEN and CDR2 SYDVKM. The CDR3 DNA sequence: TGTGCCAGCAGTTTTTCGGGGGGTGCAACTAATGAAAAACTGTTTTTT. This translates into CASSFSGGATNEKLFF.

The rearrangement links TRBV7-9 to TRBJ2-1; 13 nucleotides agree with TRBD2. The CDR3 is 16 amino acids. The germline gives CDR1 SEHNR, CDR2 FQNEAQ (reference sequence). V lost 3 bases and J lost 5; bases outside the gene matches: 4. Here the CDR3 reads CASSFLGLAGNNEQFF. The DNA of the CDR3 is TGTGCCAGCAGCTTTCTGGGACTAGCGGGGAACAATGAGCAGTTCTTC.

V gene TRBV21-1 combines with J gene TRBJ2-3; TRBD1 reflects the table's D call only, with no check against the DNA. TRBV21-1 is classified as a pseudogene. The CDR3 sequence is 16 residues long. CDR3 sequence reads: CASSKEQGKRTDTQYF. For the CDR3, the DNA is TGTGCCAGCAGCAAAGAGCAGGGTAAACGCACAGATACGCAGTATTTT.